Below, 28 T cell receptor beta chains from the same sample are listed, as sequenced in a study of post-analysis software for immune sequencing data. Study results and limitations: With TRBV5-6, TRBV5-1 and TRBV20-1 included, a handful of TRBV segments were more frequent in patients than in controls.

For these receptors, no antigen is known. Carried by the TCR beta cDNA libraries were unique molecular identifiers. TCRdb re-called the PCR reads through MiXCR, storing one row per CDR3 protein. The data contain some 890,000 distinct CDR3 sequences, about 57% of them singletons. Input material: blood. The receptors come from a girl aged 10 to 17 with multiple sclerosis.

This clonotype appeared a few times. The chain uses TRBV7-9 and TRBJ2-5; maybe TRBD1 (6 bases). This CDR3 comprises 14 residues. Trimming took off 5 bases at V and 1 base at J, with 11 bases between the two ends. Germline V gives CDR1 SEHNR, CDR2 FQNEAQ (reference sequence). The CDR3: CASSALTGQETQYF. The CDR3 nucleotides read TGTGCCAGCAGCGCCTTGACAGGCCAAGAGACCCAGTACTTC.

The rearrangement links TRBV7-9 to TRBJ2-1, with 8 bases matching TRBD2. CDR3 size: 17 residues. Germline values: CDR1 SEHNR, CDR2 FQNEAQ (reference sequence). CDR3 sequence (DNA): TGTGTCATCTTCCTAGCGGGTCTTATTAGCTCCTACAATGAGCAGTTCTTC. This encodes CVIFLAGLISSYNEQFF.

This sequence joins TRBV10-3 and TRBJ1-2; D gene unclear. The V end lost 6 bases, the J end lost 8 bases, and 10 bases lay between the germline ends. The CDR3 spans 11 residues. In germline, CDR1 is ENHRY, CDR2 SYGVKD. CDR3 amino acids: CAIRFGSGYTF. The CDR3 DNA follows: TGTGCCATCAGATTCGGCTCGGGCTACACCTTC.

This clonotype turned up a few times. J is TRBJ2-7 and V is TRBV29-1, with 7 bases aligning to TRBD1. The CDR3 loop spans 13 amino acids. Trimming at V came to 4 bases and at J to 4 bases, leaving 7 bases not matched to a gene. Germline V gene sequence: CDR1 SQVTM, CDR2 ANQGSEA. The CDR3 nucleotides are TGCAGCGTTGGGACGGGACAGCGTTACGAGCAGTACTTC. It codes for CSVGTGQRYEQYF.

This clonotype was detected only once. The chain combines TRBV5-1 with TRBJ2-7, with unresolved D. The J call is in doubt because the DNA end fits TRBJ2-5 better. The germline CDR1 and CDR2 sequences are SGHRS and YFSETQ. The CDR3 spans 15 residues. The CDR3 DNA reads TGCGCCAGCAGCTTGGCGGTAGTCGAAATGCAGACCCAGTACTTC. Translating it yields CASSLAVVEMQTQYF.

The genes are TRBV6-5 and TRBJ2-4; 8 bases match TRBD2. J lost 13 bases, V lost 5 bases, and 10 bases had no gene match. The CDR3 sequence is 13 residues long. Looked up from germline, CDR1 is MNHEY and CDR2 is SVGAGI. The CDR3 reads CASSKSGLGIQYF. The CDR3 DNA follows: TGTGCCAGCAGTAAGTCGGGACTAGGGATACAGTACTTC.

In its sample, this clonotype was seen a few times. The chain carries TRBV6-5 and TRBJ2-1, with a tentative D call TRBD2 (5 bases). The CDR3 is 16 residues long. V was shortened by 2 bases and J by 5 bases, with 16 bases between the two germline ends. CDR1 MNHEY and CDR2 SVGAGI come from the germline V gene. The CDR3 sequence is CASSYGEGSTHNEQFF. CDR3 DNA sequence: TGTGCCAGCAGTTACGGAGAAGGGAGCACCCACAATGAGCAGTTCTTC.

A few counts support this clonotype. The CDR3 DNA follows: TGTGCCAGCAGTCAGACAGACCAGTATGGCTACACCTTC. Translating it yields CASSQTDQYGYTF. The rearrangement uses TRBV6-6 and TRBJ1-2; TRBD1 might be the D (5 bases). This CDR3 has 13 amino acids. Trimming left V 5 bases short and J 5 bases short, with 12 bases between. The germline CDR1 and CDR2 sequences are MNHNY and SVGAGI (reference sequence).

The DNA for the CDR3 is TGCAGCGTTTGGTCGGGGACTGGCAGCTCCTACGAGCAGTACTTC. It yields the protein CSVWSGTGSSYEQYF. The J gene is TRBJ2-7, the V gene TRBV29-1; a possible D gene is TRBD2 (6 bases). The ends were cut back, 5 bases at V and 0 bases at J, with 17 bases in the middle. Germline CDR1 SQVTM, CDR2 ANQGSEA. This CDR3 region has 15 residues.

The rearrangement links TRBV24-1 to TRBJ2-5, with 9 bases matching TRBD2. Germline-derived CDR1 and CDR2 are KGHDR and SFDVKD. The trim removed 2 bases at V and 6 bases at J, leaving 6 bases unmatched. There are 15 residues in the CDR3. CDR3 residues: CATSDSLAGSKTQYF. Here the CDR3 DNA reads TGTGCCACCAGTGATTCCCTAGCGGGGTCGAAGACCCAGTACTTC.

The chain couples TRBV10-3 to TRBJ2-3; TRBD1 agrees at 8 bases. The germline gives CDR1 ENHRY, CDR2 SYGVKD. The CDR3 length is 14 residues. The trim removed 5 bases at V and 3 bases at J, leaving 4 bases unmatched. CDR3: CAISSGGETDTQYF. The CDR3 DNA sequence: TGTGCCATCAGTTCAGGGGGCGAGACAGATACGCAGTATTTT.

This clonotype has only one observation. The chain uses TRBV2 and TRBJ2-3, with 10 bases identical to TRBD2. J was trimmed by 8 bases and V by 5 bases; bases with no gene match: 7. There are 14 residues in the CDR3. Germline CDR1 and CDR2: SNHLY and FYNNEI. In DNA form, the CDR3 reads TGTGCCAGCAGTCCTAGCGGGAGTATCGGTACGCAGTATTTT. It codes for CASSPSGSIGTQYF.

In this sample, this clonotype turned up a few times. V gene TRBV6-2 or TRBV6-3 combines with J gene TRBJ1-2; a possible D gene is TRBD1 (5 bases). The CDR3 covers 12 residues. Germline V gene sequence: CDR1 MNHEY, CDR2 SVGEGT. Trimming left V 5 bases short and J 8 bases short, with 12 bases between. In DNA form, the CDR3 reads TGTGCCAGCAGTCCGGGGGAGGAAGGCTACACCTTC. Translation gives CASSPGEEGYTF.

The rearrangement uses TRBV5-1 and TRBJ2-5; 7 bases match TRBD1. The CDR3 extends over 16 amino acids. The trim removed 0 bases at V and 9 bases at J, leaving 14 bases unmatched. CDR1 and CDR2 (germline): SGHRS, YFSETQ. The CDR3 sequence: CASSLEAAGTAGPQYF. The CDR3 DNA sequence: TGCGCCAGCAGCTTGGAGGCTGCCGGGACAGCCGGTCCCCAGTACTTC.

The chain combines TRBV6-5 with TRBJ2-1; weak D call: TRBD2 (5 bases). The ends were cut back, 6 bases at V and 6 bases at J, with 12 bases in the middle. The CDR3 is 13 amino acids. The germline V gene has CDR1 MNHEY and CDR2 SVGAGI. As DNA, the CDR3 is TGTGCCAGCAGGCGGGCCAGGCCCAATGAGCAGTTCTTC. This translates into CASRRARPNEQFF.

Only one count was recorded for this clonotype. This rearrangement joins TRBV29-1 to TRBJ2-7, with unresolved D. Germline V gives CDR1 SQVTM, CDR2 ANQGSEA. V was cut by 2 bases and J by 3 bases, with 14 bases left in between. The CDR3 is made up of 14 amino acids. CDR3: CSVEWAGGRYEQYF. CDR3 DNA: TGCAGCGTTGAATGGGCAGGTGGTCGCTACGAGCAGTACTTC.

This clonotype was detected only a few times. The chain joins TRBV4-1 to TRBJ2-3; D ambiguous. Trimming cost V 3 bases and J 4 bases, with 8 bases left between them. This CDR3 region has 13 residues. Germline V gene sequence: CDR1 MGHRA, CDR2 YSYEKL. CDR3 nucleotides: TGCGCCAGCAGCCAGGGTCCGGCAGATACGCAGTATTTT. Its protein is CASSQGPADTQYF.

Only one count was recorded for this clonotype. J is TRBJ2-4 and V is TRBV12-3 or TRBV12-4; TRBD1 or TRBD2 may be the D gene (5 bases each). TRBJ2-7 matches the DNA end more closely, so the J call is doubtful. This CDR3 is 13 amino acids long. CDR3 bases: TGTGCCAGCAGTGGGACGGCAGCCTACGAGCAGTACTTC. Translating it yields CASSGTAAYEQYF.

The CDR3 is CSVGSGLEQQKQFF. The CDR3 DNA reads TGCAGCGTTGGCTCAGGACTAGAGCAACAGAAGCAGTTCTTC. The genes are TRBV29-1 and TRBJ2-1; TRBD2 matches 7 bases. Germline values: CDR1 SQVTM, CDR2 ANQGSEA. CDR3 length: 14 residues. Losses at the gene ends were 4 bases for V and 11 bases for J; bases not matched to a gene: 14.

The chain recombines TRBV27 with TRBJ2-7; 7 positions agree with TRBD1. CDR1 MNHEY and CDR2 SMNVEV come from the germline V gene (reference sequence). The CDR3 is made up of 15 amino acids. The V segment lost 4 bases and the J segment 1 base; nucleotides outside the gene matches: 7. The CDR3: CASSSTGLGSYEQYF. The CDR3 nucleotides read TGTGCCAGCAGTTCGACAGGGTTGGGGTCCTACGAGCAGTACTTC.

The genes are TRBV29-1 and TRBJ2-1, with D possibly matching TRBD1 (5 bases). CDR1 SQVTM and CDR2 ANQGSEA come from the germline V gene. This CDR3 region has 16 residues. V was clipped by 0 bases and J by 9 bases, with 21 bases between them. The CDR3: CSVEDRVDSSQGEQFF. The CDR3 DNA is TGCAGCGTTGAAGACCGGGTCGATTCGAGCCAGGGTGAGCAGTTCTTC.

This chain joins TRBV20-1 and TRBJ2-1; 13 bases agree with TRBD2. Germline V gene lookup returns CDR1 DFQATT and CDR2 SNEGSKA (reference sequence). The CDR3 is made up of 16 amino acids. Losses at the gene ends were 0 bases for V and 4 bases for J; bases not matched to a gene: 3. As DNA, the CDR3 is TGCAGTGCTAGAGACCGGACTAGCGGGGGTTACAATGAGCAGTTCTTC. Encoded protein: CSARDRTSGGYNEQFF.

The chain has TRBV5-1 and TRBJ2-1, with D maybe TRBD1 (6 bases). V was pared by 4 bases and J by 7 bases, with 27 bases between. Germline V gives CDR1 SGHRS, CDR2 YFSETQ. The CDR3 contains 18 residues. The CDR3 spells CASSADSVGQLTGNEQFF. In DNA, the CDR3 is TGCGCCAGCAGCGCCGACTCTGTTGGACAGCTTACGGGAAATGAGCAGTTCTTC. The variable domain in full, with the rest retrieved from reference TRBV5-1 and TRBJ2-1, is KAGVTQTPRYLIKTRGQQVTLSCSPISGHRSVSWYQQTPGQGLQFLFEYFSETQRNKGNFPGRFSGRQFSNSRSEMNVSTLELGDSALYLCASSADSVGQLTGNEQFFGPGTRLTVL.

The chain recombines TRBV29-1 with TRBJ2-7; 7 bases agree with TRBD2. With V trimmed by 5 bases and J by 7 bases, 11 bases remained unmatched. The CDR3 length is 13 residues. Germline lookup yields CDR1 SQVTM and CDR2 ANQGSEA. The CDR3 nucleotides are TGCAGCGTTTCAGGGAGGGCCTACAATGAGCAGTACTTC. It specifies CSVSGRAYNEQYF.

The gene calls are TRBV29-1 and TRBJ2-7; 7 nucleotides agree with TRBD1. In germline, CDR1 is SQVTM, CDR2 ANQGSEA. After removal of 7 bases from V and 2 bases from J, the junction contained 8 bases not matched to a gene. The length of the CDR3 is 13 residues. DNA for the CDR3: TGCAGCGCAGAGACAGGGCAACCCTACGAGCAGTACTTC. Protein: CSAETGQPYEQYF.

Regarding this clonotype: One end of the junction varies from germline; a read error may be responsible. The DNA of the CDR3 is TGCGCCAGCAGCTTGGGCCCCAGCGACTCCTGCAATGAGCAGTTCTTC. This encodes CASSLGPSDSCNEQFF. The rearrangement links TRBV5-1 to TRBJ2-1; no firm D call. The CDR3 is 16 amino acids. CDR1 and CDR2 (germline): SGHRS, YFSETQ.

This chain joins TRBV3-1 and TRBJ2-1, with 7 bases aligning to TRBD2. CDR3 size: 16 residues. Germline CDR1 LGHDT, CDR2 YNNKEL (reference sequence). Trimming at V came to 4 bases and at J to 0 bases, leaving 6 bases not matched to a gene. The CDR3 DNA follows: TGTGCCAGCAGCCTTTCAGCGGGGAGCTCCTACAATGAGCAGTTCTTC. It yields the protein CASSLSAGSSYNEQFF.

V and J are TRBV29-1 and TRBJ2-2, with D possibly matching TRBD1 (5 bases). This CDR3 contains 15 residues. CDR1 and CDR2 from the germline V gene are SQVTM and ANQGSEA. The V and J ends lost 2 bases and 1 base respectively, with 11 bases between them. The chain's CDR3 is CSVEFAGKNTGELFF. CDR3 DNA: TGCAGCGTTGAATTCGCAGGGAAGAACACCGGGGAGCTGTTTTTT.